A selection of T cell receptor beta chains follows, all from one sample in a study of monozygotic twins with inflammatory bowel disease. TCRdb derives one entry per CDR3 protein from the 5' RACE reads, leaving out DNA. The sample table includes about 380,000 distinct CDR3 sequences. The sequenced sample was blood. These receptors all come from a human donor with ulcerative colitis or Crohn's disease, or a healthy co-twin of an affected twin (not recorded which). Each CDR3 is given with its conserved first and last residue.

TRBV4-3	TRBJ2-7	16	CASSQGTAGANREQYF
TRBV25-1	TRBJ2-3	15	CASSERSGYTDTQYF
TRBV11-2	TRBJ1-5	14	CASSLDRGGQPQHF
TRBV2	TRBJ1-6	13	CASIAGEESPLHF
TRBV7-2	TRBJ2-7	13	CSSSLVSISEQYF
TRBV5-1	TRBJ2-5	15	CASSLAGTSQETQYF
TRBV7-3	TRBJ2-7	16	CASSPTGGARVGEQYF
TRBV6-2/TRBV6-3	TRBJ2-5	15	CASSPRGVHSQTQYF
TRBV6-6	TRBJ1-1	14	CASSYSQGPTEAFF
TRBV11-3	TRBJ2-1	19	CASSLFPPGRASNYNEQFF
TRBV5-5	TRBJ1-5	15	CASSYTGVSNQPQHF
TRBV6-2/TRBV6-3	TRBJ2-7	16	CASSYSKRGHSYEQYF
TRBV27	TRBJ2-2	16	CASSYGPGGNTGELFF
TRBV7-2	TRBJ2-5	16	CASSLASGDLQETQYF
TRBV20-1	TRBJ1-2	14	CSASPPLTDYGYTF
TRBV25-1	TRBJ2-7	15	CASSDPGTDSYEQYF
TRBV4-1	TRBJ2-3	17	CASSLRQTRTSTDTQYF
TRBV5-8	TRBJ2-1	17	CASSLVAPGSLRYEQFF
TRBV5-1	TRBJ2-5	13	CASSLGMTETQYF
TRBV12-3/TRBV12-4	TRBJ2-7	15	CASSNTGGSSYEQYF
TRBV4-1	TRBJ2-4	17	CASSQEKNSLAKNIQYF
TRBV5-1	TRBJ2-7	14	CASSLGDREYEQYF
TRBV7-2	TRBJ1-4	15	CASSRRDRRGEKLFF
TRBV4-3	TRBJ2-1	15	CASSPRDRLSLEQFF
TRBV5-1	TRBJ2-3	17	CPSSLMDRVGDTDTQYF
TRBV14	TRBJ2-2	15	CASSLYKFTTGELFF
TRBV7-9	TRBJ2-3	14	CASSLDGYTDTQYF
TRBV30	TRBJ2-1	11	CAWSEGQVEFF
TRBV30	TRBJ1-3	19	CAWSVRVIRGSISGNTIYF
TRBV5-1	TRBJ2-2	15	CASSSRAGDTGELFF
TRBV11-2	TRBJ2-5	15	CASSLRSSGGKTQYF
TRBV19	TRBJ1-6	14	CASTSGTDYSPLHF
TRBV5-1	TRBJ2-3	13	CASSWTATDTQYF
TRBV6-5	TRBJ2-4	17	CASRLLRTGGFPNIQYF
TRBV7-9	TRBJ1-1	12	CASSLVPTEAFF
TRBV5-1	TRBJ1-1	15	CASSLVGQPNTEAFF
TRBV6-5	TRBJ1-2	14	CASSYTRPGYGYTF
TRBV27	TRBJ1-5	15	CASSFGGFSNQPQHF
TRBV2	TRBJ2-2	13	CASSGAPSGELFF
TRBV28	TRBJ2-7	16	CASSFLADRDSYEQYF
TRBV29-1	TRBJ1-2	14	CSVAPRRANYGYTF
TRBV7-2	TRBJ2-5	14	CASSLVQVRETQYF
TRBV12-3/TRBV12-4	TRBJ2-3	16	CASSSGMWLLTDTQYF
TRBV7-2	TRBJ2-7	15	CASSPEGQGPYEQYF
TRBV12-3/TRBV12-4	TRBJ2-2	14	CASNQWRQTGELFF
TRBV5-1	TRBJ1-1	14	CASSFTDRGAEAFF
TRBV19	TRBJ1-2	13	CASSPDRVYGYTF
TRBV29-1	TRBJ2-7	14	CSVSKGTGTYEQYF
TRBV12-5	TRBJ2-1	16	CASGLPQGSSYNEQFF
TRBV2	TRBJ2-1	15	CAPGGRTSGENEQFF
TRBV29-1	TRBJ2-2	11	CSVERYGELSF
TRBV19	TRBJ2-2	14	CASNVLLRAGELFF
TRBV7-8	TRBJ2-1	18	CASSLGYLIEGRGNEQFF
TRBV9	TRBJ2-7	15	CASSGTGTGERGQYF
TRBV30	TRBJ2-3	16	CAWSDRGLGSTDTQYF
TRBV12-3/TRBV12-4	TRBJ2-7	13	CASSRLQGNEQYF
TRBV6-1	TRBJ2-7	19	CASSPPPGLAGATSYEQYF
TRBV20-1	TRBJ2-7	11	CSARPGNEQYF